Included here is one T cell receptor (beta chain) sequence, with context. No antigen is known for it. This sample is part of a study of beta chain features in type 1 diabetes. Study observations and caveats: TCRB CDR3 length was moderately but significantly reduced in all four CD4+ subsets of Type 1 diabetes patients.

Sequencing targeted expressed TCRB transcripts, as all isolated RNA had been reverse transcribed. Sequenced by immunoSEQ multiplex PCR; TCRdb stores in-frame clones only, minus some. Of about 900,000 clones listed, under 20% are singletons. With V trimmed by 3 bases and J by 3 bases, 7 bases remained unmatched. CDR3 length: 15 amino acids. Germline V CDR1 and CDR2: SGHDT, YYEEEE. This sequence originates from a woman under 30 in good health. Sequencing was carried out using naive CD4+ T cells from blood. The rearrangement links TRBV5-6 to TRBJ2-7, with 9 bases fitting TRBD1. DNA of the CDR3: TGTGCCAGCAGCTCCGGAAGGGGACAGGGCTACGAGCAGTACTTC. It codes for CASSSGRGQGYEQYF.